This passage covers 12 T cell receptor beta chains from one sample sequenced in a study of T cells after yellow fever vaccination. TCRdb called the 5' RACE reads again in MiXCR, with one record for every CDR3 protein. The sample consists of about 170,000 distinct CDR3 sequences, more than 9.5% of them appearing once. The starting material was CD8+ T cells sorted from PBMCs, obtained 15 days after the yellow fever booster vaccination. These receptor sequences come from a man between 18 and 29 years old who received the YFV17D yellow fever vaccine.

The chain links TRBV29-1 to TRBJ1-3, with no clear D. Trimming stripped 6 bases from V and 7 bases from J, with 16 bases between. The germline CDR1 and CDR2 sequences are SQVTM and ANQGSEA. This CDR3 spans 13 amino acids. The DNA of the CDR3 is TGCAGCGTCGCCTCCCGGGAGAGGAACACCATATATTTT. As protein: CSVASRERNTIYF.

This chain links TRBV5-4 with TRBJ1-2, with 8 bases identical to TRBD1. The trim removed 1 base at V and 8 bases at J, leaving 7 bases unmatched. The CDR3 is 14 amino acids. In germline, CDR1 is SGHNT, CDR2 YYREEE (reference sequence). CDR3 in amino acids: CASSLRTGSLGYTF. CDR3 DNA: TGTGCCAGCAGCTTGCGGACAGGGTCCTTAGGCTACACCTTC.

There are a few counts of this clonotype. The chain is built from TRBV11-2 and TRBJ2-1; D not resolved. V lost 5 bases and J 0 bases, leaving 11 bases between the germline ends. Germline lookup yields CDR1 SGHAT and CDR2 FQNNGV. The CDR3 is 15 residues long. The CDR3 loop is CASSHPAPSYNEQFF. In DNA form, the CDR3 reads TGTGCCAGCAGCCACCCTGCACCCTCCTACAATGAGCAGTTCTTC.

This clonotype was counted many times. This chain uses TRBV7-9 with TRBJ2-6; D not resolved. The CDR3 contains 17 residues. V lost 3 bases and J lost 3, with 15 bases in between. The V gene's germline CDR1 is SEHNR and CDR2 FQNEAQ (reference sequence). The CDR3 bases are TGTGCCAGCAGCTTGGGAACCTTGGAGCTTGGGGCCAACGTCCTGACTTTC. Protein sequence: CASSLGTLELGANVLTF.

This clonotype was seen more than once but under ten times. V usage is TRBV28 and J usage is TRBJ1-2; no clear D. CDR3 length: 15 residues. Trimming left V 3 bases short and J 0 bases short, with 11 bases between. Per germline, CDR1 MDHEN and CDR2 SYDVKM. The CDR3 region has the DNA TGTGCCAGCAGTTTTTTAACGAAGGCTAACTATGGCTACACCTTC. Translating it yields CASSFLTKANYGYTF.

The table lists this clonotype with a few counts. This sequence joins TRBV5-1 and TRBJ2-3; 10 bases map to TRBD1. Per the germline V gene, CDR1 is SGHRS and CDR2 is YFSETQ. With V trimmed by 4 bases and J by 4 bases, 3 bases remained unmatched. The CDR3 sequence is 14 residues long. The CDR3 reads CASSADRGSDTQYF. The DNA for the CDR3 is TGCGCCAGCAGCGCGGACAGGGGGTCAGATACGCAGTATTTT.

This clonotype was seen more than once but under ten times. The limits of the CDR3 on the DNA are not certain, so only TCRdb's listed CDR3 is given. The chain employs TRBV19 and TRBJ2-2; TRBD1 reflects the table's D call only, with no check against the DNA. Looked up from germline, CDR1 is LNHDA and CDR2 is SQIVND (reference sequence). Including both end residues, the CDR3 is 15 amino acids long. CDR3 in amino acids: CASTDAGFGAGELFF.

The CDR3 loop is CASSPGINYGYTF. CDR3 in DNA: TGTGCCAGCAGCCCCGGGATCAACTATGGCTACACCTTC. The chain joins TRBV7-9 to TRBJ1-2, with D uncertain. Germline CDR1 and CDR2: SEHNR and FQNEAQ (reference sequence). The CDR3 runs 13 residues. Deletions cut 5 bases from V and 2 bases from J, with 9 bases between.

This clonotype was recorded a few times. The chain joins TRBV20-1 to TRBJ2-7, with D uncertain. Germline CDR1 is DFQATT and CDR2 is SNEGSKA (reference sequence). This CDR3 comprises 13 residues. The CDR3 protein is CSGRPRSDYEQYF. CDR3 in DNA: TGCAGCGGTCGCCCTAGGTCCGACTACGAGCAGTACTTC.

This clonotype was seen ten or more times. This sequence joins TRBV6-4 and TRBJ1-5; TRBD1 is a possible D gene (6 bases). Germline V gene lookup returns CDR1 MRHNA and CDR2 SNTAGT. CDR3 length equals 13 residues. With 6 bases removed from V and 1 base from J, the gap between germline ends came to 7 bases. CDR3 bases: TGTGCCAGCAGCACAGGGAGCAATCAGCCCCAGCATTTT. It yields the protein CASSTGSNQPQHF.

Here the CDR3 reads CASSHRDSNQPQHF. CDR3 nucleotide sequence: TGTGCCAGCAGTCACAGGGATAGCAATCAGCCCCAGCATTTT. The chain recombines TRBV27 with TRBJ1-5, with D possibly matching TRBD1 (6 bases). The CDR3 covers 14 residues. V gave up 5 bases and J gave up 0 bases, with 8 bases separating them. The germline V gene has CDR1 MNHEY and CDR2 SMNVEV (reference sequence).

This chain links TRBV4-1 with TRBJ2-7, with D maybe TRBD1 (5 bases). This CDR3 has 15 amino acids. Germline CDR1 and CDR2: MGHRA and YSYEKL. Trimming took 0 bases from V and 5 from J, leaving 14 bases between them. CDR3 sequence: CASSQDRTPGHEQYV. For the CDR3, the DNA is TGCGCCAGCAGCCAAGATAGGACACCAGGGCACGAGCAGTACGTC.